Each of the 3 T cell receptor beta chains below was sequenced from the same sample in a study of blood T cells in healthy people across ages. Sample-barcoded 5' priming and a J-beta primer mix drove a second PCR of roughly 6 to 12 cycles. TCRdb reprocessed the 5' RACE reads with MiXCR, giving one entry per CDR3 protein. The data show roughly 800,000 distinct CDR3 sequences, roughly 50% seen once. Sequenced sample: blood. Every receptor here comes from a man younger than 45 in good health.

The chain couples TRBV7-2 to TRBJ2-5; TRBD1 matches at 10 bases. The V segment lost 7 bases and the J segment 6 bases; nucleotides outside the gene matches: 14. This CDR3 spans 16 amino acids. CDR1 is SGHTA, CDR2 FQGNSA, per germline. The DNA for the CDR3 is TGTGCCAGCAATAGATTCCCGGGACAGGGGTTGCAGACCCAGTACTTC. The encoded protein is CASNRFPGQGLQTQYF.

The DNA for the CDR3 is TGTGCCAGCACCTACCGGGGCCTAGCCAAAAACATTCAGTACTTC. It yields the protein CASTYRGLAKNIQYF. The genes are TRBV28 and TRBJ2-4, with D tentatively TRBD1 or TRBD2 (5 bases each). Per the germline V gene, CDR1 is MDHEN and CDR2 is SYDVKM. There are 15 residues in the CDR3. Trimming stripped 7 bases from V and 0 bases from J, with 13 bases between.

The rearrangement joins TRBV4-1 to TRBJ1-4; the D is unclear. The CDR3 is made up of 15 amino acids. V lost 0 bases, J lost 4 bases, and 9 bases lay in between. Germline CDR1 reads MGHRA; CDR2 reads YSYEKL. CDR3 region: CASSQDRGNNEKLFF. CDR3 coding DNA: TGCGCCAGCAGCCAAGATCGAGGGAATAATGAAAAACTGTTTTTT.